The 28 T cell receptor beta chains in this list originate from one sample, sequenced in a study of OX40 agonist ivuxolimab in advanced cancers. Sequencing was performed with immunoSEQ multiplex PCR; in TCRdb, only in-frame clones are kept and a portion is missing. The sample records 65,000 to 90,000 clones, more than 75% being singletons. Sequencing used CD4+ or CD8+ T cells sorted from blood, obtained in a trial of the OX40 agonist ivuxolimab. These receptors were obtained from an adult with an advanced solid tumor such as melanoma, head and neck, liver or kidney cancer.

The J gene is TRBJ1-4, the V gene TRBV9; 9 bases are a match to TRBD1. Germline V lookup: CDR1 SGDLS, CDR2 YYNGEE. Trimming removed 3 bases from V and 7 bases from J; junction bases left unmatched: 7. The CDR3 extends over 15 amino acids. The DNA for the CDR3 is TGTGCCAGCAGCGCCCGGACAGGGGAGGGTGAAAAACTGTTTTTT. It specifies CASSARTGEGEKLFF.

This chain uses TRBV25-1 with TRBJ2-5; 12 nucleotides line up with TRBD1. The V segment lost 3 bases and the J segment 4 bases; nucleotides outside the gene matches: 3. This CDR3 has 15 residues. Germline assignment: CDR1 MGHDK and CDR2 SYGVNS. The CDR3 is CASSEGQGAVETQYF. The CDR3 DNA reads TGTGCCAGCAGTGAGGGACAGGGGGCGGTAGAGACCCAGTACTTC. Filled out from reference TRBV25-1 and TRBJ2-5, the complete variable domain reads EADIYQTPRYLVIGTGKKITLECSQTMGHDKMYWYQQDPGMELHLIHYSYGVNSTEKGDLSSESTVSRIRTEHFPLTLESARPSHTSQYLCASSEGQGAVETQYFGPGTRLLVL.

This chain connects TRBV28 to TRBJ1-4; D may be TRBD1 (6 bases). The germline V and J ends were trimmed by 3 bases and 4 bases, with 12 bases remaining between them. CDR3 length: 15 residues. Germline lookup yields CDR1 MDHEN and CDR2 SYDVKM. The CDR3 loop is CASSFITGINEKLFF. The CDR3 coding sequence is TGTGCCAGCAGTTTTATTACAGGGATTAATGAAAAACTGTTTTTT.

This chain joins TRBV5-1 and TRBJ1-2; 8 bases align to TRBD1. After removal of 7 bases from V and 8 bases from J, the junction contained 10 bases not matched to a gene. Per the germline V gene, CDR1 is SGHRS and CDR2 is YFSETQ. The CDR3 is made up of 13 amino acids. The CDR3 sequence is CASSSPGGEGYTF. CDR3 bases: TGCGCCAGCTCCTCTCCAGGGGGCGAAGGCTACACCTTC.

This clone was counted between two and nine times. This rearrangement joins TRBV2 to TRBJ1-1; no definite D call. The CDR3 has 11 amino acids. CDR1 SNHLY and CDR2 FYNNEI come from the germline V gene. Deletions cut 3 bases from V and 5 bases from J, with 4 bases between. The CDR3: CASSEGTEAFF. The CDR3 DNA reads TGTGCCAGCAGTGAGGGGACTGAAGCTTTCTTT.

This clone showed up just once. The chain combines TRBV7-6 with TRBJ1-5; D might be TRBD1 (6 bases). Looked up from germline, CDR1 is SGHVS and CDR2 is FNYEAQ. Trimming cost V 2 bases and J 5 bases, with 13 bases left between them. CDR3 length: 15 amino acids. The CDR3 nucleotides read TGTGCCAGCAGCTTACTAGGGGGTGGAGATCAGCCCCAGCATTTT. Translated: CASSLLGGGDQPQHF.

The V call is TRBV5-6, the J call TRBJ2-2; 7 bases match TRBD1. The J segment lost 2 bases and the V segment lost 3 bases, leaving 7 bases of the junction unmatched. The germline CDR1 and CDR2 sequences are SGHDT and YYEEEE. The CDR3 totals 16 residues. CDR3 in DNA: TGTGCCAGCAGCTGGAGAGCAGGGGGTAACACCGGGGAGCTGTTTTTT. It yields the protein CASSWRAGGNTGELFF.

This chain links TRBV25-1 with TRBJ2-7, with D unclear. CDR3 size: 11 residues. V shed 6 bases and J shed 4 bases, with 7 bases lying between them. From germline, CDR1 is MGHDK and CDR2 SYGVNS. The CDR3: CASSKAYEQYF. The CDR3, as DNA: TGTGCCAGCAGCAAGGCATACGAGCAGTACTTC.

The genes are TRBV5-6 and TRBJ1-1; D is unclear. V gave up 6 bases and J gave up 4 bases, with 13 bases separating them. Germline assignment: CDR1 SGHDT and CDR2 YYEEEE. The CDR3 covers 13 residues. In DNA form, the CDR3 reads TGTGCCAGCACATCATACAGAGGCACTGAAGCTTTCTTT. The encoded protein is CASTSYRGTEAFF.

This chain links TRBV18 with TRBJ1-2, with TRBD1 matching over 9 bases. This CDR3 has 17 residues. The junction had 5 bases not matched to a gene; V was cut back by 0 bases and J by 0 bases. Germline assignment: CDR1 KGHSH and CDR2 LQKENI. CDR3 in amino acids: CASSPPRTGAANYGYTF. The CDR3 DNA reads TGTGCCAGCTCACCACCGAGGACAGGGGCGGCTAACTATGGCTACACCTTC.

In this sample, this clone turned up a few times. The J gene is TRBJ1-1, the V gene TRBV18; TRBD1 is a possible D gene (6 bases). Deletions cut 0 bases from V and 5 bases from J, with 10 bases between. CDR1 and CDR2 (germline): KGHSH, LQKENI. This CDR3 comprises 14 residues. The CDR3 DNA reads TGTGCCAGCTCACCACCCCAGGGGAGGACTGAAGCTTTCTTT. Its translation: CASSPPQGRTEAFF.

The rearrangement joins TRBV27 to TRBJ2-1, with TRBD1 identical over 9 bases. Per the germline V gene, CDR1 is MNHEY and CDR2 is SMNVEV (reference sequence). The CDR3 covers 19 residues. The V and J ends lost 3 bases and 6 bases, in that order; junction bases with no gene match: 18. In DNA form, the CDR3 reads TGTGCCAGCAGTTTGGCATTGGAAGGACAGGGGTTGCGTGGCAATGAGCAGTTCTTC. Protein product: CASSLALEGQGLRGNEQFF.

The chain combines TRBV6-6 with TRBJ2-1, with D tentatively TRBD2 (6 bases). The V and J ends lost 8 bases and 8 bases respectively, with 19 bases between them. Germline CDR1 MNHNY, CDR2 SVGAGI (reference sequence). The CDR3 spans 14 residues. The CDR3 is CASGRAGSKDEQFF. CDR3 DNA sequence: TGTGCCAGCGGCAGGGCCGGGAGCAAGGATGAGCAGTTCTTC.

The chain is built from TRBV6-6 and TRBJ2-7; TRBD2 is a possible D gene (6 bases). The V gene's germline CDR1 is MNHNY and CDR2 SVGAGI (reference sequence). The CDR3 extends over 15 amino acids. V was shortened by 0 bases and J by 2 bases, with 11 bases between the two germline ends. The DNA for the CDR3 is TGTGCCAGCAGTTACTCGGGGGGTCTAACCTACGAGCAGTACTTC. Protein: CASSYSGGLTYEQYF.

The chain joins TRBV7-2 to TRBJ2-1; D unresolved. The germline V gene encodes CDR1 SGHTA and CDR2 FQGNSA. The CDR3 is 12 residues long. Trimming removed 0 bases at V and 8 bases at J, with 5 bases between. CDR3: CASSLAFDEQFF. CDR3 bases: TGTGCCAGCAGCTTAGCGTTTGATGAGCAGTTCTTC.

This clone was counted a few times. This chain joins TRBV28 and TRBJ1-1; 7 bases align to TRBD1. Trimming cost V 5 bases and J 7 bases; bases outside gene matches: 10. CDR1 is MDHEN and CDR2 is SYDVKM in the germline V gene. The CDR3 spans 14 residues. This CDR3 reads CASSSGGTAIEAFF. The CDR3 nucleotides are TGTGCCAGCAGTAGTGGCGGGACAGCTATTGAAGCTTTCTTT.

This clone is a singleton in its sample. The V call is TRBV5-4, the J call TRBJ2-7; D is uncertain. V was pared by 3 bases and J by 7 bases, with 20 bases between. The CDR3 spans 15 residues. Germline V gene sequence: CDR1 SGHNT, CDR2 YYREEE (reference sequence). The CDR3, as DNA: TGTGCCAGCAGCTCCACTGGGCGGATAGACTGGGAGCAGTACTTC. This sequence encodes CASSSTGRIDWEQYF.

In this sample, this clone turned up a few times. The sample has other DNA sequences that encode this CDR3 too. The V gene is TRBV30, the J gene TRBJ1-1; D unresolved. The V end lost 0 bases, the J end lost 2 bases, and 10 bases lay between the germline ends. The CDR3 totals 14 residues. Per the germline V gene, CDR1 is GTSNPN and CDR2 is SVGIG (reference sequence). For the CDR3, the DNA is TGTGCCTGGAGTGTATTGACCGGAAACACTGAAGCTTTCTTT. Translating gives CAWSVLTGNTEAFF.

This chain links TRBV7-2 with TRBJ2-3; tentatively, D is TRBD1 (6 bases). Trimming removed 5 bases at V and 0 bases at J, with 12 bases between. CDR1 and CDR2 (germline): SGHTA, FQGNSA. The CDR3 is 15 residues long. The CDR3 sequence: CASSPIRGSTDTQYF. For the CDR3, the DNA is TGTGCCAGCAGCCCAATTAGGGGGAGCACAGATACGCAGTATTTT.

The chain couples TRBV5-1 to TRBJ2-2; D is unclear. This CDR3 is built from 13 residues. V was pared by 4 bases and J by 4 bases, with 8 bases between. Germline V gene data show CDR1 as SGHRS and CDR2 as YFSETQ. The CDR3 reads CASSIDFTGELFF. In DNA, the CDR3 is TGCGCCAGCAGCATAGACTTCACCGGGGAGCTGTTTTTT.

This sequence joins TRBV7-2 and TRBJ1-2; D unresolved. V lost 1 base and J 3 bases, leaving 6 bases between the germline ends. The germline V gene encodes CDR1 SGHTA and CDR2 FQGNSA. The CDR3 totals 13 residues. The CDR3 sequence: CASSLDDDYGYTF. DNA of the CDR3: TGTGCCAGCAGCTTAGACGACGACTATGGCTACACCTTC.

This clone has just one count. V gene TRBV6-1 combines with J gene TRBJ1-2; possibly TRBD1 for D (6 bases). The ends were cut back, 4 bases at V and 4 bases at J, with 22 bases in the middle. Germline V lookup: CDR1 MNHNS, CDR2 SASEGT. The CDR3 is 17 residues long. The CDR3 DNA reads TGTGCCAGCAGTGCACTTTCCCCCGGGACACAGCTCTATGGCTACACCTTC. Residues: CASSALSPGTQLYGYTF.

This clone was observed a single time. The J gene is TRBJ2-4, the V gene TRBV6-5; 7 nucleotides line up with TRBD1. This CDR3 is built from 13 residues. Germline V lookup: CDR1 MNHEY, CDR2 SVGAGI. The trim removed 6 bases at V and 15 bases at J, leaving 14 bases unmatched. The DNA of the CDR3 is TGTGCCAGCAGGGCCACGGGGCACCCAGGGGGGTACTTC. This gives the protein CASRATGHPGGYF.

This sequence joins TRBV9 and TRBJ2-7; D is ambiguous. The CDR3 sequence is 9 residues long. Germline V gene lookup returns CDR1 SGDLS and CDR2 YYNGEE. Trimming took 8 bases from V and 4 from J, leaving 4 bases between them. As DNA, the CDR3 is TGTGCCAGAGAGTACGAGCAGTACTTC. Encoded protein: CAREYEQYF.

The J gene is TRBJ2-5, the V gene TRBV7-9; 11 nucleotides align to TRBD2. The CDR3 sequence is 15 residues long. V trimming: 1 base; J trimming: 3 bases; junction bases outside the gene matches: 1. Germline CDR1 reads SEHNR; CDR2 reads FQNEAQ (reference sequence). DNA of the CDR3: TGTGCCAGCAGCTTAGAGGGACTAGCGGAAGAGACCCAGTACTTC. Translated, it gives CASSLEGLAEETQYF.

The chain employs TRBV6-5 and TRBJ2-3, with 8 nucleotides matching TRBD2. Losses at the gene ends were 6 bases for V and 8 bases for J; bases not matched to a gene: 13. This CDR3 contains 15 residues. Germline V gene lookup returns CDR1 MNHEY and CDR2 SVGAGI. CDR3 coding DNA: TGTGCCAGCAGCCCCGGGACTAGGGACTGGCTTACGCAGTATTTT. This translates into CASSPGTRDWLTQYF.

J is TRBJ2-4 and V is TRBV4-3, with 9 bases matching TRBD2. Trimming removed 0 bases from V and 1 base from J; junction bases left unmatched: 10. This CDR3 spans 19 amino acids. Looked up from germline, CDR1 is LGHNA and CDR2 is YSLEER. The CDR3 here is CASSQDLSSGGAAKNIQYF. In nucleotides, the CDR3 is TGCGCCAGCAGCCAAGATCTCAGTAGCGGGGGTGCCGCCAAAAACATTCAGTACTTC.

The genes are TRBV28 and TRBJ2-7; D may be TRBD2 (6 bases). V was pared by 2 bases and J by 3 bases, with 14 bases between. The length of the CDR3 is 15 residues. Per germline, CDR1 MDHEN and CDR2 SYDVKM. CDR3 region: CASSLAGREDYEQYF. In DNA form, the CDR3 reads TGTGCCAGCAGTTTAGCGGGCAGGGAGGACTACGAGCAGTACTTC.